A selection of T cell receptor beta chains follows, all from one sample in a study of cytomegalovirus exposure and HLA in healthy donors. The method was immunoSEQ multiplex PCR; TCRdb's version includes in-frame clones alone and lacks a portion of them. The sample includes about 130,000 clones, roughly four fifths seen only once; the top ten take roughly 1.2%. Source material: PBMCs. The receptor source for this set is a boy between 10 and 17 years old in good health and CMV-seronegative. CDR3s include the opening cysteine and the closing phenylalanine or tryptophan. The order of the fields is V gene, D gene, J gene, clone size, CDR3 DNA, CDR3 protein. A D gene is named only where the DNA matches it firmly. Clone size is not always given. Where it is, it says once, few, many or a class for expanded clones.

TRBV23-1	.	TRBJ1-2	.	TGCGCCAGCAGGCTTGGGTGCTTTGACAGAGCTGATGGCTACACCTTC	CASRLGCFDRADGYTF
TRBV5-1	TRBD1	TRBJ2-7	.	TGCGCCAGCAGCTTGGCAGGACAGGGGGTAGACGAGCAGTACTTC	CASSLAGQGVDEQYF
TRBV7-2	TRBD2	TRBJ2-5	once	TGTGCCAGCAGCTTAGGCGGGAGGGCAGAGACCCAGTACTTC	CASSLGGRAETQYF
TRBV4-1	.	TRBJ2-7	.	TGCGCCAGCAGCCGCTTTGGGAGCCCAGGTGGCGAGCAGTACTTC	CASSRFGSPGGEQYF
TRBV4-1	TRBD2	TRBJ2-7	.	TGCGCCAGCAGCCAAAGACTAGCGGGAGCATACGAGCAGTACTTC	CASSQRLAGAYEQYF
TRBV6-1	TRBD2	TRBJ2-7	.	TGTGCCAGCAGTGAGAGCGGGAGGCACTACGAGCAGTACTTC	CASSESGRHYEQYF
TRBV30	.	TRBJ2-3	.	TGTGCCTGGATGAGGACTAGGGGGGGACTAGATACGCAGTATTTT	CAWMRTRGGLDTQYF
TRBV5-1	.	TRBJ1-1	.	TGCGCCAGCAGGGCGGTCGGAGGCACTGAAGCTTTCTTT	CASRAVGGTEAFF
TRBV7-2	.	TRBJ2-7	.	TGTGCCAGCAGCTTGTTGGGCCGGGACTCGCTCTACGAGCAGTACTTC	CASSLLGRDSLYEQYF
TRBV19	TRBD1	TRBJ1-1	.	TGCGCCACCACGGACAGGGCGGGTTGGACTGAAGCTTTCTTT	CATTDRAGWTEAFF
TRBV5-1	TRBD1	TRBJ2-7	.	TGCGCCAGCAGCTCTTTGACAGGGGGATCCTACGAGCAGTACTTC	CASSSLTGGSYEQYF
TRBV29-1	TRBD1	TRBJ1-2	.	TGCAGCTCTGCCGCCGTCCCAGACAGGGAACCTTTGGATGGCTACACCTTC	CSSAAVPDREPLDGYTF
TRBV7-9	.	TRBJ2-7	.	TGTGCCAGCAGCTCGGAGTTGGACTACCACTACGAGCAGTACTTC	CASSSELDYHYEQYF
TRBV5-4	.	TRBJ1-2	.	TGTGCCAGCAGCCGGGGATCAAACTATGGCTACACCTTC	CASSRGSNYGYTF
TRBV7-9	TRBD2	TRBJ2-7	once	TGTGCCAGCAGCTTTCCGGGAGGGCCGTCTGAGCAGTACTTC	CASSFPGGPSEQYF